This T cell receptor beta chain stems from a study of cytomegalovirus exposure and HLA in healthy donors. While the first cohort had several hundred subjects, the donors belonged to the separate validation cohort of more than 95 subjects. A note on this clone: Its cognate antigen is unknown.

Regarding the study as a whole: Altogether, 150 to 200 TCR beta chains were recorded as cytomegalovirus-associated. Within the approximately 130 validation repertoires, first-cohort TCR clusters tended to co-occur, according to a later analysis. For most TCR sequences rarity was the rule, although some public TCRs occurred in many donors.

Libraries were prepared by immunoSEQ multiplex PCR; TCRdb keeps only in-frame clonotypes and omits some of them. The sample yields under 300,000 clones, roughly 89% seen once. Germline V gives CDR1 SEHNR, CDR2 FQNEAQ (reference sequence). Trimming removed 3 bases at V and 2 bases at J, with 13 bases between. The CDR3 is 15 amino acids. Sequenced: PBMCs. The receptor was derived from a woman aged 18 to 35 in good health and CMV-seronegative. This chain uses TRBV7-9 with TRBJ1-1, with D unclear. The CDR3 DNA is TGTGCCAGCAGCTTCCTACAGCCCTTAAACACTGAAGCTTTCTTT. The encoded protein is CASSFLQPLNTEAFF. The variable domain in full, with the rest retrieved from reference TRBV7-9 and TRBJ1-1, is DTGVSQNPRHKITKRGQNVTFRCDPISEHNRLYWYRQTLGQGPEFLTYFQNEAQLEKSRLLSDRFSAERPKGSFSTLEIQRTEQGDSAMYLCASSFLQPLNTEAFFGQGTRLTVV.